These 5 T cell receptor beta chains were all obtained from the same sample, sequenced in a study of beta chain features in type 1 diabetes. Study results and limitations: Among patients with Type 1 diabetes, TCRB CDR3s were moderately but significantly shorter in every one of the four CD4+ subsets.

The investigators reverse transcribed all of the isolated RNA, so they sequenced expressed TCRB transcripts. Clones were sequenced by immunoSEQ multiplex PCR, and TCRdb holds only the in-frame ones, with some missing. The repertoire has about 270,000 clones, roughly an eighth of them found once; the top ten carry around 0.016%. These receptors' targets are unknown. Sample: naive CD4+ T cells from blood. The origin of the receptors is a man in his thirties or forties with type 1 diabetes.

The chain is built from TRBV29-1 and TRBJ1-2; no clear D. There are 13 residues in the CDR3. CDR1 and CDR2 (germline): SQVTM, ANQGSEA. V was pared by 4 bases and J by 5 bases, with 14 bases between. CDR3 nucleotides: TGCAGCGTTGTCCCACAGCAAACTTATGGCTACACCTTC. Amino acids: CSVVPQQTYGYTF.

V gene TRBV5-1 combines with J gene TRBJ2-3; a weak D match, TRBD2 (6 bases). The germline V gene encodes CDR1 SGHRS and CDR2 YFSETQ. Trimming removed 2 bases from V and 0 bases from J, with 10 bases in between. CDR3 length equals 15 residues. The DNA for the CDR3 is TGCGCCAGCAGCTTTAGCGGCGCTAGCACAGATACGCAGTATTTT. Protein sequence: CASSFSGASTDTQYF.

The rearrangement joins TRBV4-3 to TRBJ1-5; D perhaps matches TRBD1 (5 bases). Trimming left V 0 bases short and J 6 bases short, with 12 bases between. CDR1 LGHNA and CDR2 YSLEER come from the germline V gene. The CDR3 has 15 amino acids. The CDR3 nucleotides are TGCGCCAGCAGCCAAGACGCGGGGGGAGCTCAGCCCCAGCATTTT. As protein: CASSQDAGGAQPQHF.

This clone was picked up a small number of times. The chain recombines TRBV7-2 with TRBJ1-1; 9 bases are shared with TRBD1. The CDR3 has 14 amino acids. J was trimmed by 8 bases and V by 6 bases; bases with no gene match: 10. CDR1 is SGHTA and CDR2 is FQGNSA in the germline V gene. Here the CDR3 reads CASRNTGTGKEAFF. CDR3 DNA sequence: TGTGCCAGCAGAAACACGGGGACAGGGAAAGAAGCTTTCTTT.

This rearrangement joins TRBV18 to TRBJ2-7; 10 nucleotides agree with TRBD2. The J segment lost 3 bases and the V segment lost 5 bases, leaving 16 bases of the junction unmatched. CDR3 length: 18 residues. CDR1 is KGHSH, CDR2 LQKENI, per germline. In DNA, the CDR3 is TGTGCCAGCTCATCTTGGGACAGAGGACTAGCGGCAAACTACGAGCAGTACTTC. Encoded protein: CASSSWDRGLAANYEQYF. Based on the CDR3 plus reference TRBV18 and TRBJ2-7, the full variable domain is NAGVMQNPRHLVRRRGQEARLRCSPMKGHSHVYWYRQLPEEGLKFMVYLQKENIIDESGMPKERFSAEFPKEGPSILRIQQVVRGDSAAYFCASSSWDRGLAANYEQYFGPGTRLTVT.